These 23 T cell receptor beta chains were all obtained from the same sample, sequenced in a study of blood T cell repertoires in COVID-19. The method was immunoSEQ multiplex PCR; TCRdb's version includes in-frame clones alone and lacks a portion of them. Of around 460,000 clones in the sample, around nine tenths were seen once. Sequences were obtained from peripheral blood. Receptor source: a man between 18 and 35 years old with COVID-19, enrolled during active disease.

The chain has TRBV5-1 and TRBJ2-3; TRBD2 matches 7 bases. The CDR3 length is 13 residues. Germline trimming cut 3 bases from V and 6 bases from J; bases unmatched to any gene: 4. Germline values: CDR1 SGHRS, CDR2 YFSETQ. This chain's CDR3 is CASSSRDYDTQYF. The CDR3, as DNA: TGCGCCAGCAGCTCCCGGGACTACGATACGCAGTATTTT.

CDR3 loop: CASRSNKDRAFGGYTF. CDR3 DNA: TGTGCCAGTAGGTCGAATAAGGACAGGGCTTTTGGGGGCTACACCTTC. This chain joins TRBV19 and TRBJ1-2; 8 positions agree with TRBD1. V trimming: 6 bases; J trimming: 8 bases; junction bases outside the gene matches: 17. There are 16 residues in the CDR3. The germline V gene encodes CDR1 LNHDA and CDR2 SQIVND (reference sequence). The variable domain in full, with the rest retrieved from reference TRBV19 and TRBJ1-2, is DGGITQSPKYLFRKEGQNVTLSCEQNLNHDAMYWYRQDPGQGLRLIYYSQIVNDFQKGDIAEGYSVSREKKESFPLTVTSAQKNPTAFYLCASRSNKDRAFGGYTFGSGTRLTVV.

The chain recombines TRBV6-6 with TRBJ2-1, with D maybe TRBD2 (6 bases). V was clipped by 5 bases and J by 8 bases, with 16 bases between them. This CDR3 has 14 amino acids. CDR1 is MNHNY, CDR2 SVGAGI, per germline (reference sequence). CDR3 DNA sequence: TGTGCCAGCAGTGGGACTGGGGTTTCGCATGAGCAGTTCTTC. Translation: CASSGTGVSHEQFF.

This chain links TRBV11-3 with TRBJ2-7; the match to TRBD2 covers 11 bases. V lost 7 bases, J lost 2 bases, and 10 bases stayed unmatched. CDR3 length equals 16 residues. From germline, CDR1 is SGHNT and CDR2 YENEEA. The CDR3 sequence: CASKRAGTSGTYEQYF. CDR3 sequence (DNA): TGTGCCAGCAAAAGAGCCGGGACTAGCGGAACCTACGAGCAGTACTTC.

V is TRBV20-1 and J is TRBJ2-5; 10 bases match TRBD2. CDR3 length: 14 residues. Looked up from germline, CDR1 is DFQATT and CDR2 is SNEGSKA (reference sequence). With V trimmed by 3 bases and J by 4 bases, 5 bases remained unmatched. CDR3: CSASRTSGLETQYF. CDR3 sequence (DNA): TGCAGTGCTAGTCGGACTAGCGGATTAGAGACCCAGTACTTC.

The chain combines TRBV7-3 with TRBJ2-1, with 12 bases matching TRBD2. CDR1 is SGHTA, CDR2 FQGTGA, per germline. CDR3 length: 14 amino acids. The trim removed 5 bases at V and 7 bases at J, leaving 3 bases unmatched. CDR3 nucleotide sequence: TGTGCCAGCAGCCCTAGCGGGAGGGATAATGAGCAGTTCTTC. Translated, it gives CASSPSGRDNEQFF.

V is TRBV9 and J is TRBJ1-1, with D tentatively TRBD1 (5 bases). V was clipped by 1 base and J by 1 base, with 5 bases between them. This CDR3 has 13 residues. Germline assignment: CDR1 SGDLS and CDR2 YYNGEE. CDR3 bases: TGTGCCAGCAGCGTAACAGGGAACACTGAAGCTTTCTTT. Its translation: CASSVTGNTEAFF.

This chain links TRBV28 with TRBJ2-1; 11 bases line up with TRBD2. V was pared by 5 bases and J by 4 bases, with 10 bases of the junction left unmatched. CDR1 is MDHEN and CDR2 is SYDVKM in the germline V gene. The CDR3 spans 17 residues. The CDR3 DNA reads TGTGCCAGCAGTAGACATAGCGGGGGGGCCGGATACAATGAGCAGTTCTTC. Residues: CASSRHSGGAGYNEQFF. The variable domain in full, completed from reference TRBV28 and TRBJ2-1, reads DVKVTQSSRYLVKRTGEKVFLECVQDMDHENMFWYRQDPGLGLRLIYFSYDVKMKEKGDIPEGYSVSREKKERFSLILESASTNQTSMYLCASSRHSGGAGYNEQFFGPGTRLTVL.

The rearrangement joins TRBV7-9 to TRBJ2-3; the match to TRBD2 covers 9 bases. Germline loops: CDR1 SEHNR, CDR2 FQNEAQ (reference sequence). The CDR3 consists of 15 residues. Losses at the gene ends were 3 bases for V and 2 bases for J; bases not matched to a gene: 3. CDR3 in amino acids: CASSFPSGDTDTQYF. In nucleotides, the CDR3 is TGTGCCAGCAGCTTTCCTAGCGGGGACACAGATACGCAGTATTTT.

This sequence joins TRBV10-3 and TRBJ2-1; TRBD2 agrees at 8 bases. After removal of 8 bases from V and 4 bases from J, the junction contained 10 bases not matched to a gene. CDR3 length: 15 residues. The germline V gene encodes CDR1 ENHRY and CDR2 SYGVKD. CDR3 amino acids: CAIRSGGDHYNEQFF. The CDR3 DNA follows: TGTGCCATCCGGAGCGGGGGCGATCATTACAATGAGCAGTTCTTC.

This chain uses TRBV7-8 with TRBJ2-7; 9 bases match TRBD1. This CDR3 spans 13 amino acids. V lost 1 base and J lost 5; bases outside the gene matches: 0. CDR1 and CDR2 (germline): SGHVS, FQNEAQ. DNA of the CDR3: TGTGCCAGCAGCTTAGACAGGGGGCACGAGCAGTACTTC. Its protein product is CASSLDRGHEQYF.

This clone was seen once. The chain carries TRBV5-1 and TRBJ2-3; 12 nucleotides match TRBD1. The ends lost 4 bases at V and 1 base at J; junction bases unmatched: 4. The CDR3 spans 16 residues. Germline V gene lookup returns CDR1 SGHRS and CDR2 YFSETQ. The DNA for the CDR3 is TGCGCCAGCAGCACGGGACAGGGGGCTGGCACAGATACGCAGTATTTT. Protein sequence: CASSTGQGAGTDTQYF.

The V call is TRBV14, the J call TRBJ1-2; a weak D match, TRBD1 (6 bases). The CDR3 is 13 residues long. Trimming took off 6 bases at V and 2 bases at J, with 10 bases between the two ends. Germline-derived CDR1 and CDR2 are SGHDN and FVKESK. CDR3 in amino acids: CASSHRGNYGYTF. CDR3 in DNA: TGTGCCAGCAGTCATAGGGGGAACTATGGCTACACCTTC.

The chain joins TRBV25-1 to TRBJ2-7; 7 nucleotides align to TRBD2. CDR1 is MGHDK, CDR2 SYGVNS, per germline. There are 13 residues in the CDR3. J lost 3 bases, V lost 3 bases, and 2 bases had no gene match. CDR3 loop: CASSESGNYEQYF. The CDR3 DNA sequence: TGTGCCAGCAGTGAGAGCGGGAACTACGAGCAGTACTTC.

The CDR3 DNA is TGTGCCAGCAGCTTAGGAGCTAGTTCCCAAGAGACCCAGTACTTC. Translation gives CASSLGASSQETQYF. The chain is built from TRBV7-6 and TRBJ2-5; D not resolved. The length of the CDR3 is 15 residues. Trimming stripped 1 base from V and 1 base from J, with 10 bases between. Germline V lookup: CDR1 SGHVS, CDR2 FNYEAQ.

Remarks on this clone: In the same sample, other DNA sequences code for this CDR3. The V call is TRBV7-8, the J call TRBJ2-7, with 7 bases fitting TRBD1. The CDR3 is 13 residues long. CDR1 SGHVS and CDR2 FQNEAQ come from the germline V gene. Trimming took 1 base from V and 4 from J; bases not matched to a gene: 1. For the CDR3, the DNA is TGTGCCAGCAGCTTAGACAGGGGATACGAGCAGTACTTC. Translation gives CASSLDRGYEQYF.

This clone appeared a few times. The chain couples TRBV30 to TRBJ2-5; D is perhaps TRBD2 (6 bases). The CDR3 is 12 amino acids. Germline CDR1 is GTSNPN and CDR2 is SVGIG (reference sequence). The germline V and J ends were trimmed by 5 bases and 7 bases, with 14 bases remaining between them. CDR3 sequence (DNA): TGTGCCTGGGGTGGAGGGTGGGGGACCCAGTACTTC. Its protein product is CAWGGGWGTQYF. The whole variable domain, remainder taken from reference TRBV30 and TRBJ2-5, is SQTIHQWPATLVQPVGSPLSLECTVEGTSNPNLYWYRQAAGRGLQLLFYSVGIGQISSEVPQNLSASRPQDRQFILSSKKLLLSDSGFYLCAWGGGWGTQYFGPGTRLLVL.

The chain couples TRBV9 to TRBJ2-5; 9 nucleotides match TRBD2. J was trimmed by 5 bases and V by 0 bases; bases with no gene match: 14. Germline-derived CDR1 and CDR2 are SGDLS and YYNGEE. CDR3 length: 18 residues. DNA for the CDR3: TGTGCCAGCAGCGTAGATGCTCGCGGGAGGGCCTTAAGGGAGACCCAGTACTTC. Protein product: CASSVDARGRALRETQYF.

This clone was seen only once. The CDR3 bases are TGTGCCACCAGCACTGGTGGGGGGGGAAGACAGCCCCAGCATTTT. It is translated as CATSTGGGGRQPQHF. The chain carries TRBV15 and TRBJ1-5; a weak D match, TRBD1 (5 bases). V lost 4 bases and J lost 7, with 17 bases in between. Germline V gene data show CDR1 as LNHNV and CDR2 as YYDKDF (reference sequence). The length of the CDR3 is 15 residues.

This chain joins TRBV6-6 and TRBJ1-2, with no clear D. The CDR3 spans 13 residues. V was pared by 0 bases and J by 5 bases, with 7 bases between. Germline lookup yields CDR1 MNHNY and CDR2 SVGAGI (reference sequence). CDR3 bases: TGTGCCAGCAGTTACTCTACCTATTATGGCTACACCTTC. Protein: CASSYSTYYGYTF.

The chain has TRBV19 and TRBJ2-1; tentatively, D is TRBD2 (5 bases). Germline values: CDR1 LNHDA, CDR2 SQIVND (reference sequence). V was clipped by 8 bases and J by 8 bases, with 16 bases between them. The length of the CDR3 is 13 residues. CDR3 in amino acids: CASFNRGSDEQFF. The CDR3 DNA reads TGTGCCAGTTTTAATCGAGGGTCCGATGAGCAGTTCTTC.

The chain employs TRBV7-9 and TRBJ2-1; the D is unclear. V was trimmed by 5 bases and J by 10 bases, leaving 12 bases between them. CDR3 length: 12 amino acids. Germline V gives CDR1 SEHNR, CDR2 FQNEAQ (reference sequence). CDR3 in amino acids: CASSLLRYEQFF. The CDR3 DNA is TGTGCCAGCAGCCTACTACGTTACGAGCAGTTCTTC.

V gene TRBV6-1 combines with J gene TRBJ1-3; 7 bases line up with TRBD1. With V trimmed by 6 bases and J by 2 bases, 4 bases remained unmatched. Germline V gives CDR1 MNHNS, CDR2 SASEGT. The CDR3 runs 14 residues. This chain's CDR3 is CASRVDRAGNTIYF. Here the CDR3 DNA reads TGTGCCAGCAGGGTCGACAGGGCTGGAAACACCATATATTTT.